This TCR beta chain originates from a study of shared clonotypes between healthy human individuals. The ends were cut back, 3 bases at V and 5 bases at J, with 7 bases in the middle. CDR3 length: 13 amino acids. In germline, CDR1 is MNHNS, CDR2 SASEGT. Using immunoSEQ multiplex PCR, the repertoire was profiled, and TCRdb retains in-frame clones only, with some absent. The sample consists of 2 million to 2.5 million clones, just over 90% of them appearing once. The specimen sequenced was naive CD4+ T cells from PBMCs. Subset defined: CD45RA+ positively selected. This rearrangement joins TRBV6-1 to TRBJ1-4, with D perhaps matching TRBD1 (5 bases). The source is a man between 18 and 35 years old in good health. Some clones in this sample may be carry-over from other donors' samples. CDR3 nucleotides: TGTGCCAGCAGTGACCGGGACAATGAAAAACTGTTTTTT. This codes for CASSDRDNEKLFF.